This T cell receptor (beta chain) came from a study of blood T cell repertoires in COVID-19. Study-level background: Both acute and convalescent COVID-19 samples were obtained from the United States, Italy and Spain.

Germline-derived CDR1 and CDR2 are MNHEY and SVGAGI. The CDR3 contains 13 residues. The V segment lost 10 bases and the J segment 10 bases; nucleotides outside the gene matches: 6. Original processing methods: Reference gene primer amplification gave estimated nucleated cell counts. Method: immunoSEQ multiplex PCR; TCRdb's copy keeps in-frame clones and lacks some. V, J and clone size are taken as reported in that table, and D and trimming were inferred from the DNA itself. The sample yields about 230,000 clones, over 70% seen once. This receptor was identified in a woman at least 80 years old with acute or convalescent COVID-19. This chain links TRBV6-5 with TRBJ1-6, with 11 bases fitting TRBD1. What was sequenced was peripheral blood. Written as DNA, the CDR3 is TGTGCCACCCTCCGGGACAGGGGGTCACCCCTCCACTTT. Encoded protein: CATLRDRGSPLHF.